These 7 T cell receptor beta chains were sequenced from one sample in a study of control samples from healthy donors and cancer patients. The assay was immunoSEQ multiplex PCR, and TCRdb's table has in-frame clones only and misses some. The sample has 75,000 to 90,000 clones, around 90% seen once. What was sequenced was PBMCs. These TCRs come from a woman aged 45 to 65 with colorectal cancer.

J is TRBJ2-1 and V is TRBV19; TRBD1 aligns across 7 bases. V was pared by 7 bases and J by 2 bases, with 11 bases of the junction left unmatched. CDR1 LNHDA and CDR2 SQIVND come from the germline V gene (reference sequence). The CDR3 is 16 residues long. CDR3 coding DNA: TGTGCCAGTACCCCAAGGGGGCTTAGTACCTACAATGAGCAGTTCTTC. Residues: CASTPRGLSTYNEQFF.

The V and J genes are TRBV19 and TRBJ1-6, with TRBD1 identical over 8 bases. Germline V gives CDR1 LNHDA, CDR2 SQIVND (reference sequence). Germline trimming cut 1 base from V and 11 bases from J; bases unmatched to any gene: 7. The CDR3 is 15 residues long. As DNA, the CDR3 is TGTGCCAGTAGTATAGGAGGACAGGGAAAGACACCCCTCCACTTT. It translates to CASSIGGQGKTPLHF.

CDR3 sequence reads: CASSDSGWEQYV. The CDR3 DNA is TGTGCCAGCAGTGACTCGGGTTGGGAGCAGTACGTC. The J gene is TRBJ2-7, the V gene TRBV6-5; D unresolved. Germline values: CDR1 MNHEY, CDR2 SVGAGI. CDR3 length: 12 amino acids.

For the CDR3, the DNA is TGTGCCAGCAGTAAAACAGGGCGCGAGCAGTACGTC. It is translated as CASSKTGREQYV. This chain joins TRBV2 and TRBJ2-7, with a tentative D call TRBD1 (6 bases). Trimming left V 5 bases short and J 6 bases short, with 11 bases between. Germline CDR1 and CDR2: SNHLY and FYNNEI. This CDR3 region has 12 residues.

The genes are TRBV3-1 (or the pseudogene TRBV3-2) and TRBJ2-5; D possibly corresponds to TRBD2 (6 bases). The CDR3 runs to 15 residues. Trimming took off 1 base at V and 5 bases at J, with 14 bases between the two ends. Germline assignment: CDR1 LGHDT and CDR2 YNNKEL (reference sequence). Written as DNA, the CDR3 is TGTGCCAGCAGCCAAGGGGGCGGGGAATTGGAGACCCAGTACTTC. It yields the protein CASSQGGGELETQYF.

The chain employs TRBV24-1 and TRBJ2-1; either TRBD1 or TRBD2 may supply D (6 bases each). The V end lost 9 bases, the J end lost 1 base, and 15 bases lay between the germline ends. CDR3 length: 15 amino acids. Germline CDR1 reads KGHDR; CDR2 reads SFDVKD. CDR3 amino acids: CATAGKGGSYNEQFF. The CDR3 DNA reads as TGTGCCACCGCCGGGAAGGGGGGTTCCTACAATGAGCAGTTCTTC.

The rearrangement links TRBV5-6 to TRBJ1-6; D is undetermined. Germline CDR1 reads SGHDT; CDR2 reads YYEEEE. The CDR3 totals 14 residues. V dropped 4 bases and J dropped 9 bases, with 14 bases sitting between them. CDR3 DNA sequence: TGTGCCAGCAGCCTTACATTGGCGGGTTCACCCCTCCACTTT. This codes for CASSLTLAGSPLHF.